The rows below give T cell receptor beta chains drawn from one sample of a study of T cells after yellow fever vaccination. TCRdb processed the 5' RACE reads anew with MiXCR; each CDR3 protein has one entry. The data hold a few hundred thousand distinct CDR3 sequences, with roughly 8% observed a single time. Source: PBMCs, taken 35 to 50 days after the first yellow fever vaccination. These receptors all come from a man younger than 35 who received the YFV17D yellow fever vaccine. CDR3s include the opening cysteine and the closing phenylalanine or tryptophan. Each record gives: D gene, J gene, clone size, V gene, CDR3 protein, CDR3 DNA. The D gene is left open where the match is weak. Part of the rows lack a size; the others show once, few, many or a class for expanded clones.

D gene: .; J gene: TRBJ1-2; clone size: many; V gene: TRBV12-3/TRBV12-4; CDR3 protein: CASRPGENYGYTF; CDR3 DNA: TGTGCCAGCAGACCCGGGGAGAACTATGGCTACACCTTC
D gene: TRBD2; J gene: TRBJ2-1; clone size: few; V gene: TRBV7-2; CDR3 protein: CASSLDPGGQGYEQFF; CDR3 DNA: TGTGCCAGCAGCTTAGATCCGGGGGGGCAAGGTTATGAGCAGTTCTTC
D gene: .; J gene: TRBJ2-2; clone size: few; V gene: TRBV9; CDR3 protein: CASSDSPTPTGELFF; CDR3 DNA: TGTGCCAGCAGCGATTCTCCCACGCCCACCGGGGAGCTGTTTTTT
D gene: TRBD1; J gene: TRBJ1-2; clone size: .; V gene: TRBV5-4; CDR3 protein: CASSLTGGLAGYTF; CDR3 DNA: TGTGCCAGCAGCTTGACAGGGGGCCTAGCTGGCTACACCTTC
D gene: .; J gene: TRBJ2-7; clone size: many; V gene: TRBV6-5; CDR3 protein: CASSFSGNRDEQYF; CDR3 DNA: TGTGCCAGCAGTTTTTCAGGGAATCGCGACGAGCAGTACTTC
D gene: .; J gene: TRBJ1-3; clone size: .; V gene: TRBV20-1; CDR3 protein: CSAPNRDSGNTIYF; CDR3 DNA: TGCAGTGCCCCTAACAGGGATTCTGGAAACACCATATATTTT
D gene: .; J gene: TRBJ2-1; clone size: .; V gene: TRBV2; CDR3 protein: CASSPPGWNEQFF; CDR3 DNA: TGTGCCAGCAGCCCCCCTGGTTGGAATGAGCAGTTCTTC
D gene: .; J gene: TRBJ2-2; clone size: .; V gene: TRBV5-1; CDR3 protein: CASSFGSSGLTNTGELFF; CDR3 DNA: TGCGCCAGCAGCTTCGGATCGTCGGGACTCACGAACACCGGGGAGCTGTTTTTT
D gene: .; J gene: TRBJ2-5; clone size: few; V gene: TRBV7-8; CDR3 protein: CASSPQGAWETQYF; CDR3 DNA: TGTGCCAGCAGCCCTCAGGGTGCCTGGGAGACCCAGTACTTC
D gene: .; J gene: TRBJ2-7; clone size: many; V gene: TRBV5-1; CDR3 protein: CASSPGTYYEQYF; CDR3 DNA: TGCGCCAGCAGCCCGGGGACTTATTACGAGCAGTACTTC
D gene: TRBD1; J gene: TRBJ2-3; clone size: .; V gene: TRBV5-1; CDR3 protein: CASSWGDRDADTQYF; CDR3 DNA: TGCGCCAGCAGCTGGGGAGACAGGGATGCAGATACGCAGTATTTT
D gene: TRBD1; J gene: TRBJ2-1; clone size: few; V gene: TRBV5-1; CDR3 protein: CASSVDRFDEQFF; CDR3 DNA: TGCGCCAGCAGCGTGGACAGGTTCGATGAGCAGTTCTTC
D gene: .; J gene: TRBJ2-5; clone size: many; V gene: TRBV7-9; CDR3 protein: CASSLAPGFGYQETQYF; CDR3 DNA: TGTGCCAGCAGCTTAGCGCCGGGTTTCGGGTACCAAGAGACCCAGTACTTC
D gene: .; J gene: TRBJ1-1; clone size: .; V gene: TRBV18; CDR3 protein: CASSPPPGLRTVAFF; CDR3 DNA: TGTGCCAGCTCCCCGCCCCCGGGGCTTCGCACTGTAGCTTTCTTT
D gene: TRBD1; J gene: TRBJ1-6; clone size: few; V gene: TRBV7-6; CDR3 protein: CASSPTRTGRTSPLHF; CDR3 DNA: TGTGCCAGCAGCCCGACCCGGACAGGGCGGACTTCACCCCTCCACTTT
D gene: .; J gene: TRBJ2-2; clone size: .; V gene: TRBV7-9; CDR3 protein: CASSHTQGYAGELFF; CDR3 DNA: TGTGCCAGCAGCCATACCCAGGGTTACGCCGGGGAGCTGTTTTTT
D gene: .; J gene: TRBJ1-3; clone size: few; V gene: TRBV4-1; CDR3 protein: CASSQLGRNTIYF; CDR3 DNA: TGCGCCAGCAGCCAACTTGGTAGAAACACCATATATTTT
D gene: TRBD1; J gene: TRBJ2-5; clone size: few; V gene: TRBV19; CDR3 protein: CASSWGQGRIETQYF; CDR3 DNA: TGTGCCAGTAGCTGGGGACAGGGGAGGATAGAGACCCAGTACTTC
D gene: TRBD2; J gene: TRBJ2-3; clone size: .; V gene: TRBV20-1; CDR3 protein: CSAGAGFTDTQYF; CDR3 DNA: TGCAGTGCGGGAGCGGGGTTCACAGATACGCAGTATTTT
D gene: .; J gene: TRBJ2-5; clone size: few; V gene: TRBV3-1; CDR3 protein: CASSQGRPAKEETQYF; CDR3 DNA: TGTGCCAGCAGCCAAGGAAGGCCCGCGAAGGAGGAGACCCAGTACTTC
D gene: TRBD1; J gene: TRBJ1-6; clone size: .; V gene: TRBV5-1; CDR3 protein: CASSPAGGFNSPLHF; CDR3 DNA: TGCGCCAGCAGCCCAGCAGGGGGCTTTAATTCACCCCTCCACTTT
D gene: .; J gene: TRBJ1-1; clone size: few; V gene: TRBV4-1; CDR3 protein: CASSQDPPQGWNSEAFF; CDR3 DNA: TGCGCCAGCAGCCAAGATCCCCCCCAGGGGTGGAACTCTGAAGCTTTCTTT